This T cell receptor (beta chain) was sequenced for a study of control samples from healthy donors and cancer patients. Between the trimmed V and J ends, which lost 5 bases and 2 bases, there was a span of 1 base. The germline V gene has CDR1 MDHEN and CDR2 SYDVKM. The CDR3 sequence is 11 residues long. Method: immunoSEQ multiplex PCR; TCRdb's copy keeps in-frame clones and lacks some. Among roughly 150,000 clones listed, over 90% were seen once. The source material was blood. The clonotype was recovered from a man over 45 in good health. V and J are TRBV28 and TRBJ1-5; D ambiguous. The CDR3 spells CASSGNQPQHF. The CDR3, as DNA: TGTGCCAGCAGTGGCAATCAGCCCCAGCATTTT. The full variable domain, with the rest looked up from reference TRBV28 and TRBJ1-5, is DVKVTQSSRYLVKRTGEKVFLECVQDMDHENMFWYRQDPGLGLRLIYFSYDVKMKEKGDIPEGYSVSREKKERFSLILESASTNQTSMYLCASSGNQPQHFGDGTRLSIL.